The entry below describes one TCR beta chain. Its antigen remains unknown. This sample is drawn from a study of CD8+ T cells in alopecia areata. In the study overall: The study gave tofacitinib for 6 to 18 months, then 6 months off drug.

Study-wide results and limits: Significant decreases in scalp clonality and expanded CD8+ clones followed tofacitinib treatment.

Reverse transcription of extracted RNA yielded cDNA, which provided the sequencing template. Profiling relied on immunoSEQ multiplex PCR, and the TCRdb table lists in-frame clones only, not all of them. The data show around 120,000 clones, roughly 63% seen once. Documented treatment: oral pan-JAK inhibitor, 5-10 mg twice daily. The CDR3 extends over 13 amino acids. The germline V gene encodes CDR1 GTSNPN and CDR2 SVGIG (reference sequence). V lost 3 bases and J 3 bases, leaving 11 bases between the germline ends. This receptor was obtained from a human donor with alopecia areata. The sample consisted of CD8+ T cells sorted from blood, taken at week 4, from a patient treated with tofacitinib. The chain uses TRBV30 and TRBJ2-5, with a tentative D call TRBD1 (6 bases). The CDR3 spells CAWSGAGEETQYF. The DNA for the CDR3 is TGTGCCTGGAGCGGAGCAGGGGAAGAGACCCAGTACTTC. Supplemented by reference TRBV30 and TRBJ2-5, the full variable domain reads SQTIHQWPATLVQPVGSPLSLECTVEGTSNPNLYWYRQAAGRGLQLLFYSVGIGQISSEVPQNLSASRPQDRQFILSSKKLLLSDSGFYLCAWSGAGEETQYFGPGTRLLVL.